These 8 T cell receptor beta chains were all obtained from the same sample, sequenced in a study of blood T cell repertoires in COVID-19. Sequencing was performed with immunoSEQ multiplex PCR; in TCRdb, only in-frame clones are kept and a portion is missing. The sample has about 130,000 clones; approximately 90% are singletons. What was sequenced was peripheral blood. The origin of the receptors is a man in his forties or fifties with COVID-19, enrolled during active disease.

The chain has TRBV27 and TRBJ1-1; TRBD1 is a possible D gene (6 bases). The V end was cut by 0 bases, the J end by 2 bases, with 7 bases between. This CDR3 contains 14 residues. From germline, CDR1 is MNHEY and CDR2 SMNVEV (reference sequence). CDR3 loop: CASSLSDSNTEAFF. CDR3 sequence (DNA): TGTGCCAGCAGTTTATCGGACAGTAACACTGAAGCTTTCTTT.

This clone was recorded once. The chain employs TRBV5-4 and TRBJ2-5; the D gene is possibly TRBD2 (5 bases). The CDR3 consists of 14 residues. V shed 7 bases and J shed 1 base, with 14 bases lying between them. CDR1 SGHNT and CDR2 YYREEE come from the germline V gene (reference sequence). This CDR3 reads CASGSGLFQETQYF. In nucleotides, the CDR3 is TGTGCCAGCGGATCCGGACTCTTCCAAGAGACCCAGTACTTC.

The chain has TRBV11-2 and TRBJ2-7; D gene unclear. This CDR3 comprises 13 residues. Germline V lookup: CDR1 SGHAT, CDR2 FQNNGV. Trimming removed 6 bases from V and 3 bases from J, with 12 bases in between. The CDR3 reads CASRLPLSYEQYF. CDR3 bases: TGTGCCAGCAGACTCCCCCTGAGCTACGAGCAGTACTTC.

This clone has only one observation. The chain couples TRBV5-6 to TRBJ2-3, with D possibly being TRBD2 (5 bases). Germline V gene lookup returns CDR1 SGHDT and CDR2 YYEEEE. The CDR3 sequence is 15 residues long. Trimming took off 0 bases at V and 0 bases at J, with 8 bases between the two ends. As DNA, the CDR3 is TGTGCCAGCAGCTTGGGGAGGCTGAGCACAGATACGCAGTATTTT. Protein: CASSLGRLSTDTQYF.

This chain uses TRBV28 with TRBJ1-5, with a tentative D call TRBD1 (5 bases). The CDR3 length is 16 residues. With 6 bases removed from V and 5 bases from J, the gap between germline ends came to 20 bases. CDR1 is MDHEN and CDR2 is SYDVKM in the germline V gene. The CDR3 DNA reads as TGTGCCAGCAGCGCTCCAAACCGCAGGGCTTATCAGCCCCAGCATTTT. Translating gives CASSAPNRRAYQPQHF.

V and J are TRBV29-1 and TRBJ2-1; 8 bases align to TRBD2. This CDR3 comprises 15 residues. The V segment lost 2 bases and the J segment 8 bases; nucleotides outside the gene matches: 11. Germline-derived CDR1 and CDR2 are SQVTM and ANQGSEA. In DNA form, the CDR3 reads TGCAGCGTTGAACCAGCGGGAGATGAAGCAGATGAGCAGTTCTTC. Its protein product is CSVEPAGDEADEQFF.

V usage is TRBV6-6 and J usage is TRBJ2-4; maybe TRBD1 (6 bases). V lost 6 bases and J 0 bases, leaving 12 bases between the germline ends. Germline assignment: CDR1 MNHNY and CDR2 SVGAGI (reference sequence). The CDR3 has 15 residues. CDR3 sequence: CASSRTEQAKNIQYF. CDR3 nucleotides: TGTGCCAGCAGCCGGACAGAACAAGCCAAAAACATTCAGTACTTC.

This rearrangement joins TRBV30 to TRBJ2-4; 10 bases agree with TRBD2. This CDR3 has 15 amino acids. V shed 1 base, J shed 3 bases, and the junction held 3 bases outside the gene matches. Germline values: CDR1 GTSNPN, CDR2 SVGIG (reference sequence). The CDR3 loop is CAWSEVAGGKNIQYF. CDR3 in DNA: TGTGCCTGGAGTGAGGTAGCGGGAGGCAAAAACATTCAGTACTTC.